This T cell receptor (beta chain) was found in a study of CD8 T cells in ankylosing spondylitis. Study findings and constraints: Characteristic of ankylosing spondylitis blood, it appeared, was a TCR beta motif comprising roughly eight highly homologous variants. The authors reported significant enrichment of disease-linked clones in matched ankylosing spondylitis synovial fluid.

One entry per CDR3 protein, called by TCRdb with MiXCR from the 5' RACE reads. The sample consists of 300,000 to 350,000 distinct CDR3 sequences, roughly 20% of them appearing once. Germline V gene sequence: CDR1 LGHNA, CDR2 YSLEER. V lost 1 base, J lost 4 bases, and 6 bases lay in between. The CDR3 length is 13 residues. As for this clonotype: What it binds is unknown.

Sequencing used blood, either unsorted or a sorted T cell fraction (not recorded which). This chain uses TRBV4-3 with TRBJ2-3; D is unresolved. The sequence came from a female donor with ankylosing spondylitis or in good health (not recorded which). In nucleotides, the CDR3 is TGCGCCAGCAGCCAAGCACTTGCAGATACGCAGTATTTT. Translated: CASSQALADTQYF.